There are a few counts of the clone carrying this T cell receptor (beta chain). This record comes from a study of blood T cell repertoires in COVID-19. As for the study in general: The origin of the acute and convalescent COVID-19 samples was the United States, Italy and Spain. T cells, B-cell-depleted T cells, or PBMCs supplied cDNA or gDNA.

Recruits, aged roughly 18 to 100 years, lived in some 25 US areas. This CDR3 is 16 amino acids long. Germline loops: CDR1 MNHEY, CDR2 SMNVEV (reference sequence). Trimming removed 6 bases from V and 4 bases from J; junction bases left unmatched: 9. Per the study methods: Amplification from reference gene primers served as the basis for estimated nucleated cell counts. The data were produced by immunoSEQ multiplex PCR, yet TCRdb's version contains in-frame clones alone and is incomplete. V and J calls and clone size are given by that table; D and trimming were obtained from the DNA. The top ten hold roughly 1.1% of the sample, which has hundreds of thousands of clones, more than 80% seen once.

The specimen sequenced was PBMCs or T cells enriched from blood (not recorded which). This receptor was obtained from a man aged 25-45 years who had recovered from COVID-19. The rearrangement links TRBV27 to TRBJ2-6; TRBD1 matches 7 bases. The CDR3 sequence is CASSRQQGNGANVLTF. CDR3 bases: TGTGCCAGCAGCCGTCAACAGGGGAACGGGGCCAACGTCCTGACTTTC.